The text below deals with one T cell receptor beta chain. This specimen comes from a study of blood T cell repertoires in COVID-19. Only in-frame clones appear in the TCRdb table, and some are missing; sequencing was by immunoSEQ multiplex PCR. The sample lists around 280,000 clones, around 90% seen once, with around 1.7% in the top ten. The receptor comes from a woman under 30 with acute COVID-19. The sequenced sample consisted of PBMCs or T cells enriched from blood (not recorded which).

The CDR3 is CASRTSRRGLSQPQHF. CDR3 in DNA: TGTGCCAGTAGGACCTCACGTAGGGGGCTCAGTCAGCCCCAGCATTTT. The rearrangement links TRBV19 to TRBJ1-5; 7 bases are a match to TRBD1. The CDR3 runs 16 residues. V lost 6 bases, J lost 6 bases, and 14 bases stayed unmatched. Germline CDR1 is LNHDA and CDR2 is SQIVND (reference sequence).